This paragraph reports one T cell receptor (beta chain). This CDR3 is 16 amino acids long. CDR1 SGHKS and CDR2 YYEKEE come from the germline V gene (reference sequence). After removal of 2 bases from V and 2 bases from J, the junction contained 7 bases not matched to a gene. These data belong to a study of blood T cell repertoires in COVID-19. Sequenced by immunoSEQ multiplex PCR; TCRdb stores in-frame clones only, minus some. The table lists around 120,000 clones, around 80% of them singletons. This receptor was identified in a man in his 70s with acute or convalescent COVID-19. Sample: peripheral blood. This chain joins TRBV5-5 and TRBJ1-3; 7 bases fit TRBD1. The CDR3 loop reads CASSFLTGQPGNTIYF. For the CDR3, the DNA is TGTGCCAGCAGCTTTCTGACAGGGCAGCCTGGAAACACCATATATTTT.